This is a list of T cell receptor beta chains from one sample in a study of blood T cell repertoires in COVID-19. The table came from immunoSEQ multiplex PCR; TCRdb's copy has only in-frame clones and leaves some out. The table includes about 150,000 clones, less than 90% detected once. The sequencing input was peripheral blood. The receptors derive from a woman in her 70s with acute or convalescent COVID-19. CDR3s include the opening cysteine and the closing phenylalanine or tryptophan. The order of the fields is clone size, D gene, V gene, J gene, CDR3 protein, CDR3 DNA. The D gene is left open where the match is weak. A row's size may be missing; if present it is once, few, many or a size class.

size: once; D: TRBD2; V: TRBV7-2; J: TRBJ2-1; CDR3: CASSQRLAEYNEQFF; DNA: TGTGCCAGCAGCCAACGACTAGCGGAGTACAATGAGCAGTTCTTC
size: -; D: -; V: TRBV14; J: TRBJ2-5; CDR3: CASSQDFRRAGRETQYF; DNA: TGTGCCAGCAGCCAAGATTTTAGAAGGGCAGGGCGGGAGACCCAGTACTTC
size: -; D: TRBD1; V: TRBV18; J: TRBJ2-5; CDR3: CASSQNRGDSQETQYF; DNA: TGTGCCAGCTCACAAAATAGAGGGGACAGCCAAGAGACCCAGTACTTC
size: once; D: -; V: TRBV27; J: TRBJ1-6; CDR3: CASSLFGPGINSPLHF; DNA: TGTGCCAGCAGTTTATTCGGTCCGGGGATCAATTCACCCCTCCACTTT
size: -; D: -; V: TRBV7-2; J: TRBJ2-3; CDR3: CASSLAAGAYTDTQYF; DNA: TGTGCCAGCAGCTTAGCGGCGGGGGCGTACACAGATACGCAGTATTTT
size: -; D: -; V: TRBV5-1; J: TRBJ2-7; CDR3: CASSLALDNSYEQYF; DNA: TGCGCCAGCAGCTTGGCCCTGGACAACTCCTACGAGCAGTACTTC
size: -; D: TRBD1; V: TRBV19; J: TRBJ1-2; CDR3: CASSGLDRAYGYTF; DNA: TGTGCCAGTAGTGGACTTGACAGGGCCTATGGCTACACCTTC
size: -; D: -; V: TRBV19; J: TRBJ2-4; CDR3: CASSYTVFDAKNIQYF; DNA: TGTGCCAGTAGCTATACAGTTTTCGACGCCAAAAACATTCAGTACTTC
size: -; D: -; V: TRBV7-2; J: TRBJ2-2; CDR3: CASSLWTTNTGELFF; DNA: TGTGCCAGCAGCTTATGGACAACGAACACCGGGGAGCTGTTTTTT
size: -; D: -; V: TRBV6-5; J: TRBJ1-5; CDR3: CASSLAYNQPQHF; DNA: TGTGCCAGCAGTTTGGCTTACAATCAGCCCCAGCATTTT
size: -; D: -; V: TRBV7-2; J: TRBJ2-3; CDR3: CASSLGIRTDTQYF; DNA: TGTGCCAGCAGCTTAGGTATTCGCACAGATACGCAGTATTTT
size: once; D: -; V: TRBV11-2; J: TRBJ1-5; CDR3: CASSLGETGNQPQHF; DNA: TGTGCCAGCAGCTTAGGCGAGACAGGAAATCAGCCCCAGCATTTT
size: -; D: TRBD1; V: TRBV15; J: TRBJ2-6; CDR3: CATSRDAGQGPGANVLTF; DNA: TGTGCCACCAGCAGAGACGCGGGACAGGGGCCTGGGGCCAACGTCCTGACTTTC
size: -; D: -; V: TRBV18; J: TRBJ2-1; CDR3: CASSSRTGTPSYNEQFF; DNA: TGTGCCAGCTCATCTAGAACCGGGACACCCTCCTACAATGAGCAGTTCTTC
size: -; D: TRBD1; V: TRBV4-3; J: TRBJ1-2; CDR3: CASSQTDRGDGYTF; DNA: TGCGCCAGCAGCCAAACGGACAGGGGGGATGGCTACACCTTC
size: -; D: TRBD1; V: TRBV7-2; J: TRBJ2-1; CDR3: CASSSRQGVHNEQFF; DNA: TGTGCCAGCAGCTCCAGACAGGGGGTCCACAATGAGCAGTTCTTC
size: -; D: TRBD1; V: TRBV4-3; J: TRBJ1-4; CDR3: CASSQDQGVGEKLFF; DNA: TGCGCCAGCAGCCAAGACCAGGGGGTTGGGGAAAAACTGTTTTTT
size: -; D: TRBD1; V: TRBV19; J: TRBJ1-5; CDR3: CASSSSRQGDQPQHF; DNA: TGTGCCAGTAGTTCCTCCCGACAGGGAGATCAGCCCCAGCATTTT
size: -; D: -; V: TRBV19; J: TRBJ1-6; CDR3: CASSIVANNSPLHF; DNA: TGTGCCAGTAGTATAGTGGCCAATAATTCACCCCTCCACTTT
size: -; D: TRBD1; V: TRBV2; J: TRBJ1-2; CDR3: CASGSRDRGAKGGYTF; DNA: TGTGCCAGCGGCAGCCGGGACAGGGGCGCGAAGGGTGGCTACACCTTC
size: -; D: TRBD1; V: TRBV7-2; J: TRBJ1-1; CDR3: CASSYGTGMNTEAFF; DNA: TGTGCCAGCAGCTATGGGACAGGTATGAACACTGAAGCTTTCTTT
size: -; D: -; V: TRBV7-9; J: TRBJ2-7; CDR3: CASSLPYYEQYF; DNA: TGTGCCAGCAGCTTACCGTATTACGAGCAGTACTTC
size: -; D: TRBD2; V: TRBV5-4; J: TRBJ2-1; CDR3: CASSLLLTSGSRGEQFF; DNA: TGTGCCAGCAGCTTGCTACTAACTAGCGGGAGTAGGGGTGAGCAGTTCTTC
size: -; D: TRBD2; V: TRBV11-2; J: TRBJ2-7; CDR3: CASSSRASGSYEQYF; DNA: TGTGCCAGCAGCTCCCGGGCTAGCGGGTCCTACGAGCAGTACTTC
size: once; D: TRBD1; V: TRBV29-1; J: TRBJ1-2; CDR3: CSATTGESGYTF; DNA: TGCAGCGCCACCACAGGGGAATCCGGCTACACCTTC
size: -; D: -; V: TRBV6-5; J: TRBJ2-3; CDR3: CASRKRGTDTQYF; DNA: TGTGCCAGCAGAAAAAGGGGAACAGATACGCAGTATTTT
size: -; D: -; V: TRBV27; J: TRBJ2-2; CDR3: CASSFYGAGELFF; DNA: TGTGCCAGCAGTTTTTACGGGGCCGGGGAGCTGTTTTTT
size: -; D: TRBD2; V: TRBV7-7; J: TRBJ2-1; CDR3: CASSLAAPGLARHSYNEQFF; DNA: TGTGCTAGCAGCTTAGCAGCCCCAGGACTAGCGAGACACTCCTACAATGAGCAGTTCTTC
size: -; D: TRBD1; V: TRBV7-2; J: TRBJ2-7; CDR3: CASSTRQGGTYEQYF; DNA: TGTGCCAGCAGCACGCGACAGGGGGGCACCTACGAGCAGTACTTC
size: -; D: -; V: TRBV5-3; J: TRBJ1-6; CDR3: CARSSDTTNSPLHF; DNA: TGTGCCAGAAGCTCGGACACGACGAATTCACCCCTCCACTTT
size: once; D: TRBD1; V: TRBV6-2/TRBV6-3; J: TRBJ1-2; CDR3: CASSYRTGGGYGYTF; DNA: TGTGCCAGCAGTTATCGGACAGGGGGCGGCTATGGCTACACCTTC
size: -; D: TRBD2; V: TRBV10-3; J: TRBJ2-1; CDR3: CAISESSGSMTEQFF; DNA: TGTGCCATCAGTGAGTCGAGCGGGAGTATGACTGAGCAGTTCTTC
size: -; D: TRBD1; V: TRBV28; J: TRBJ1-5; CDR3: CASSEARPGTGGLHQPQHF; DNA: TGTGCCAGCAGTGAAGCTCGACCGGGGACAGGGGGTTTGCATCAGCCCCAGCATTTT
size: -; D: TRBD1; V: TRBV6-5; J: TRBJ2-3; CDR3: CASSNYRGADTQYF; DNA: TGTGCCAGCAGTAATTACAGGGGCGCAGATACGCAGTATTTT
size: -; D: -; V: TRBV4-3; J: TRBJ1-6; CDR3: CASSQSGTAPYNSPLHF; DNA: TGCGCCAGCAGCCAATCAGGAACGGCCCCCTATAATTCACCCCTCCACTTT
size: -; D: -; V: TRBV3-1/TRBV3-2; J: TRBJ2-1; CDR3: CASSQTGISYNEQFF; DNA: TGTGCCAGCAGCCAAACAGGGATTTCCTACAATGAGCAGTTCTTC
size: -; D: TRBD2; V: TRBV4-1; J: TRBJ2-2; CDR3: CASSQVELAGGSDTGELFF; DNA: TGCGCCAGCAGCCAAGTCGAACTAGCGGGAGGGTCGGACACCGGGGAGCTGTTTTTT
size: -; D: TRBD2; V: TRBV7-9; J: TRBJ2-1; CDR3: CASSLVLGLAGGDEQFF; DNA: TGTGCCAGCAGCTTAGTTCTAGGACTAGCGGGAGGAGATGAGCAGTTCTTC
size: -; D: TRBD1; V: TRBV10-3; J: TRBJ1-1; CDR3: CAIRKDRVNTEAFF; DNA: TGTGCCATCAGGAAGGACAGGGTTAACACTGAAGCTTTCTTT